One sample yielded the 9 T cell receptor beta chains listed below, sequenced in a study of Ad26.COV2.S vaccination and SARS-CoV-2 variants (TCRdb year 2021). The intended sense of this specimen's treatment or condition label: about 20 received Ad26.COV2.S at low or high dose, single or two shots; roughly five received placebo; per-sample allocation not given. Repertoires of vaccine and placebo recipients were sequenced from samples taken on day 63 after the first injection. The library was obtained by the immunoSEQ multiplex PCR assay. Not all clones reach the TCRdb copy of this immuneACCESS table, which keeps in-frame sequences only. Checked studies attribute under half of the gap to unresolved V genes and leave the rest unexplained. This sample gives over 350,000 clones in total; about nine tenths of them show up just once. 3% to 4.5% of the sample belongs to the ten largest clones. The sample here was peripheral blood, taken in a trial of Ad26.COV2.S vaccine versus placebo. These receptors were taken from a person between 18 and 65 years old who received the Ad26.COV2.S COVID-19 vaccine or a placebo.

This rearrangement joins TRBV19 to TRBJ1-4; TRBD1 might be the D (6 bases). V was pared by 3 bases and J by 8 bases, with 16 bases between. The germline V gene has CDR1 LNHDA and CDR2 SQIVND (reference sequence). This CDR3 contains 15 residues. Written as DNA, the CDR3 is TGTGCCAGTAGTATGGGGGCCAGGGGACTGGAAAAACTGTTTTTT. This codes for CASSMGARGLEKLFF.

The CDR3 bases are TGTGCCACCATGGGAACCCTTAATGAAAAACTGTTTTTT. Its translation is CATMGTLNEKLFF. The V call is TRBV6-5, the J call TRBJ1-4; no firm D call. The CDR3 contains 13 residues. V was clipped by 10 bases and J by 4 bases, with 13 bases between them. The germline V gene encodes CDR1 MNHEY and CDR2 SVGAGI.

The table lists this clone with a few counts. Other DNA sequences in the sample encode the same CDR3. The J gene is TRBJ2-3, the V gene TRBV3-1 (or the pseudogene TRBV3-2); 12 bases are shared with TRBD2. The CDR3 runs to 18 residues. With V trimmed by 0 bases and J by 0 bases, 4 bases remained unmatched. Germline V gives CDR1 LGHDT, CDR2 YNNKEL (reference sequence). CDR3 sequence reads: CASSQDWLAGGSTDTQYF. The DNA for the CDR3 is TGTGCCAGCAGCCAAGATTGGCTAGCGGGGGGGAGCACAGATACGCAGTATTTT.

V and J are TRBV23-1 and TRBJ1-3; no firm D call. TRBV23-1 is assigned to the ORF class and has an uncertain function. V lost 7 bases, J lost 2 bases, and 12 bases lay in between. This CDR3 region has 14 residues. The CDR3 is CASTLRGPGNTIYF. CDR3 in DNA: TGCGCCAGCACCCTCCGGGGTCCTGGAAACACCATATATTTT.

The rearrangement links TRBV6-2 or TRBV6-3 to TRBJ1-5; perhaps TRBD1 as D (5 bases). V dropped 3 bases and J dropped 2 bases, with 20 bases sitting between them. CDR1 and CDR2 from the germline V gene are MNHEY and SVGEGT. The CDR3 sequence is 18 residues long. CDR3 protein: CASSYHPQGTIGNQPQHF. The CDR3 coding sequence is TGTGCCAGCAGTTATCACCCTCAAGGGACTATAGGCAATCAGCCCCAGCATTTT.

The CDR3, as DNA: TGTGCCAGCAGCTTGGGGCTTCTCTCCTACAATGAGCAGTTCTTC. Its translation: CASSLGLLSYNEQFF. The chain employs TRBV7-6 and TRBJ2-1; tentatively, D is TRBD1 (5 bases). Germline V lookup: CDR1 SGHVS, CDR2 FNYEAQ. CDR3 length equals 15 residues. Trimming removed 3 bases from V and 0 bases from J, with 9 bases in between.

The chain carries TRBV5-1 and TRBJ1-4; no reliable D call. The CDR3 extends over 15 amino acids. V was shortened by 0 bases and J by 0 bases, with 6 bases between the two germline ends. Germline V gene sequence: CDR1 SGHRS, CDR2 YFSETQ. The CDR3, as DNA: TGCGCCAGCAGCTTGGCCGAAGCAACTAATGAAAAACTGTTTTTT. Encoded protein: CASSLAEATNEKLFF.

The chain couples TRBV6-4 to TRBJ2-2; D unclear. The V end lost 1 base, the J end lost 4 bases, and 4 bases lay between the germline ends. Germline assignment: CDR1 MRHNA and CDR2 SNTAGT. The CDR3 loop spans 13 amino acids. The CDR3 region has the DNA TGTGCCAGCAGTGACTGGGTCACCGGGGAGCTGTTTTTT. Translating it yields CASSDWVTGELFF.

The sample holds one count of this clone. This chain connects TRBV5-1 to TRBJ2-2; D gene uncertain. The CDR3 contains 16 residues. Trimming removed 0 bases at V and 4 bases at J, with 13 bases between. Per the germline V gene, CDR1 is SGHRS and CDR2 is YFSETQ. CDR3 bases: TGCGCCAGCAGCTTGGAACCCAGGACCTCCACCGGGGAGCTGTTTTTT. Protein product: CASSLEPRTSTGELFF.